These 20 T cell receptor beta chains were sequenced from one sample in a study of technical replicates of blood from a handful of donors. Assay used: immunoSEQ multiplex PCR; TCRdb lists only in-frame clones, some missing. This table has about 14,000 clones, about 80% appearing once. The source material was PBMCs. The origin of the receptors is a human donor in good health.

The chain carries TRBV9 and TRBJ2-3; TRBD2 aligns across 10 bases. Trimming at V came to 3 bases and at J to 6 bases, leaving 10 bases not matched to a gene. This CDR3 contains 16 residues. CDR1 is SGDLS, CDR2 YYNGEE, per germline. CDR3 residues: CASSASAGGPSDTQYF. The CDR3 region has the DNA TGTGCCAGCAGCGCCTCAGCGGGAGGGCCCTCGGATACGCAGTATTTT.

Here the CDR3 DNA reads TGTGCCAGCAGCCAAGAGTCAGGTAGCTCCTACAATGAGCAGTTCTTC. Translating it yields CASSQESGSSYNEQFF. J is TRBJ2-1 and V is TRBV4-2, with D uncertain. CDR1 is LGHNA, CDR2 YNFKEQ, per germline. The CDR3 covers 16 residues. The germline V and J ends were trimmed by 0 bases and 0 bases, with 9 bases remaining between them.

In this sample, this clone turned up once. V gene TRBV28 combines with J gene TRBJ1-4; D might be TRBD1 (5 bases). Germline V gene sequence: CDR1 MDHEN, CDR2 SYDVKM. This CDR3 region has 15 residues. Trimming took off 7 bases at V and 8 bases at J, with 20 bases between the two ends. The CDR3 loop reads CASTPPLGGREKLFF. CDR3 DNA sequence: TGTGCCAGCACTCCCCCGCTCGGGGGAAGGGAAAAACTGTTTTTT. Full variable domain (remainder filled in from reference TRBV28 and TRBJ1-4): DVKVTQSSRYLVKRTGEKVFLECVQDMDHENMFWYRQDPGLGLRLIYFSYDVKMKEKGDIPEGYSVSREKKERFSLILESASTNQTSMYLCASTPPLGGREKLFFGSGTQLSVL.

The rearrangement joins TRBV7-9 to TRBJ2-3, with D uncertain. CDR1 is SEHNR, CDR2 FQNEAQ, per germline (reference sequence). Trimming took off 8 bases at V and 9 bases at J, with 15 bases between the two ends. CDR3 length: 12 amino acids. The CDR3 loop reads CASGSTGGTQYF. In nucleotides, the CDR3 is TGTGCCAGCGGCTCGACCGGCGGAACGCAGTATTTT.

The V gene is TRBV20-1, the J gene TRBJ1-6; 7 bases fit TRBD1. This CDR3 comprises 11 residues. Trimming at V came to 5 bases and at J to 13 bases, leaving 5 bases not matched to a gene. Germline V gives CDR1 DFQATT, CDR2 SNEGSKA (reference sequence). CDR3 in amino acids: CSADEGAPLHF. CDR3 DNA sequence: TGCAGTGCTGACGAGGGGGCTCCCCTCCACTTT.

This clone was detected once. The chain employs TRBV30 and TRBJ2-7; D gene uncertain. V shed 5 bases and J shed 6 bases, with 11 bases lying between them. In germline, CDR1 is GTSNPN, CDR2 SVGIG (reference sequence). This CDR3 is 11 amino acids long. The CDR3 is CAWQARFEQYF. CDR3 DNA: TGTGCCTGGCAAGCCAGGTTCGAGCAGTACTTC.

The J gene is TRBJ2-1, the V gene TRBV10-1; 7 nucleotides align to TRBD1. The V segment lost 6 bases and the J segment 5 bases; nucleotides outside the gene matches: 4. Germline V gives CDR1 WNHNN, CDR2 SYGVQD (reference sequence). This CDR3 is built from 13 residues. The CDR3 reads CASSTGQNNEQFF. The CDR3 DNA reads as TGCGCCAGCAGCACGGGACAGAACAATGAGCAGTTCTTC.

The chain uses TRBV7-9 and TRBJ2-2, with 8 bases fitting TRBD2. This CDR3 has 18 amino acids. The germline CDR1 and CDR2 sequences are SEHNR and FQNEAQ (reference sequence). J gave up 6 bases and V 0 bases, and 12 bases lay outside the gene matches. CDR3 coding DNA: TGTGCCAGCAGCTTAGCAAGGGTACTAGCGGAGGCGGCCGGGGAGCTGTTTTTT. It encodes CASSLARVLAEAAGELFF.

The chain joins TRBV5-1 to TRBJ2-2, with 11 nucleotides matching TRBD2. This CDR3 has 20 amino acids. Germline lookup yields CDR1 SGHRS and CDR2 YFSETQ. The junction had 16 bases not matched to a gene; V was cut back by 2 bases and J by 4 bases. The CDR3, as DNA: TGCGCCAGCAGCTTACGACCATTGGGACTAGCGGTAAGGAGCACCGGGGAGCTGTTTTTT. It translates to CASSLRPLGLAVRSTGELFF.

This clone occurred once. The genes are TRBV14 and TRBJ1-1; D possibly corresponds to TRBD1 (5 bases). CDR1 is SGHDN, CDR2 FVKESK, per germline. CDR3 length: 13 amino acids. Trimming removed 0 bases from V and 7 bases from J, with 9 bases in between. The CDR3 coding sequence is TGTGCCAGCAGCCAAGACGCGGGACGTGAAGCTTTCTTT. Encoded protein: CASSQDAGREAFF.

V gene TRBV19 combines with J gene TRBJ1-2; 10 nucleotides match TRBD1. With 3 bases clipped from V and 4 bases from J, the junction kept 5 bases outside the gene matches. Germline CDR1 LNHDA, CDR2 SQIVND (reference sequence). This CDR3 is 15 amino acids long. The CDR3 is CASSILTGGGYGYTF. CDR3 coding DNA: TGTGCCAGTAGTATTCTGACAGGGGGCGGCTATGGCTACACCTTC.

The chain recombines TRBV15 with TRBJ1-5; D gene ambiguous. V lost 0 bases and J lost 7, with 7 bases in between. Germline loops: CDR1 LNHNV, CDR2 YYDKDF (reference sequence). The CDR3 has 13 amino acids. The CDR3 region has the DNA TGTGCCACCAGCAGAGATTATCCCCAGCCCCAGCATTTT. Translating it yields CATSRDYPQPQHF.

About this clone: One end of the junction is discordant with germline, which a read error may explain. This chain links TRBV6-4 with TRBJ1-2; 11 bases fit TRBD1. CDR1 and CDR2 from the germline V gene are MRHNA and SNTAGT. The CDR3 length is 14 residues. Here the CDR3 DNA reads TGTGCCAGCAGAGACTCGGACAGGGGGCAAGGCTACACCTTC. Its translation is CASRDSDRGQGYTF.

V and J are TRBV7-8 and TRBJ2-5; 9 bases line up with TRBD2. The CDR3 runs 16 residues. CDR1 is SGHVS, CDR2 FQNEAQ, per germline. V shed 0 bases and J 5 bases; nucleotides not matched to a gene: 7. The CDR3 DNA follows: TGTGCCAGCAGCTTAGCCGGGACTAGCTTGTCCGAGACCCAGTACTTC. Protein: CASSLAGTSLSETQYF.

This sequence joins TRBV7-8 and TRBJ1-1, with D possibly being TRBD1 (6 bases). The CDR3 is made up of 15 amino acids. The V end was cut by 3 bases, the J end by 2 bases, with 13 bases between. The germline V gene encodes CDR1 SGHVS and CDR2 FQNEAQ. The CDR3, as DNA: TGTGCCAGCAGCTTTGTACAGGGTTCAAACACTGAAGCTTTCTTT. Translated: CASSFVQGSNTEAFF.

The gene calls are TRBV5-1 and TRBJ2-3; TRBD2 matches at 13 bases. Germline values: CDR1 SGHRS, CDR2 YFSETQ. The CDR3 has 17 amino acids. J lost 3 bases, V lost 2 bases, and 6 bases had no gene match. CDR3 sequence: CASSLGLAGVSTDTQYF. The CDR3 DNA reads as TGCGCCAGCAGCTTAGGACTAGCGGGAGTGAGTACAGATACGCAGTATTTT.

This clone was seen only a few times. V gene TRBV4-1 combines with J gene TRBJ2-7; 9 bases line up with TRBD1. The CDR3 consists of 16 residues. Germline CDR1 MGHRA, CDR2 YSYEKL. The junction had 11 bases not matched to a gene; V was cut back by 3 bases and J by 5 bases. The CDR3 loop is CASSHPGGQGTDEQYF. CDR3 in DNA: TGCGCCAGCAGCCACCCCGGAGGACAGGGGACGGACGAGCAGTACTTC.

This chain joins TRBV10-3 and TRBJ2-7; D is possibly TRBD1 (6 bases). Germline V gene sequence: CDR1 ENHRY, CDR2 SYGVKD. V lost 3 bases, J lost 2 bases, and 14 bases lay in between. This CDR3 contains 15 residues. The chain's CDR3 is CAISDDRWTPYEQYF. The CDR3 DNA follows: TGTGCCATCAGTGACGACAGGTGGACCCCCTACGAGCAGTACTTC.

Only a few counts were recorded for this clone. The chain joins TRBV6-5 to TRBJ2-5; possibly TRBD2 for D (5 bases). Germline V gene lookup returns CDR1 MNHEY and CDR2 SVGAGI. The CDR3 covers 13 residues. Between the trimmed V and J ends, which lost 6 bases and 5 bases, there was a span of 13 bases. The CDR3 nucleotides read TGTGCCAGCAGACCAGAGACGGGGGAGACCCAGTACTTC. This gives the protein CASRPETGETQYF.

V is TRBV29-1 and J is TRBJ1-5; D unresolved. The V end was cut by 6 bases, the J end by 2 bases, with 17 bases between. This CDR3 region has 15 residues. CDR1 and CDR2 from the germline V gene are SQVTM and ANQGSEA. The CDR3 DNA follows: TGCAGCGTCGCAGACGGGGTGCTTGGCAATCAGCCCCAGCATTTT. Translated, it gives CSVADGVLGNQPQHF.